Here is one T cell receptor (beta chain) with its context. Its antigen is currently unknown. The sample belongs to a study of chemoradiotherapy in HPV16-positive cancers. Study-level information: Candidate HPV-specific T-cell clones and common TCR motifs came from functional assays in two HPV16-positive patients. General study results and limits: In HPV16-positive patients, HPV-responsive T-cell expansion tracked better recurrence-free survival.

The CDR3 length is 14 residues. Germline CDR1 SQVTM, CDR2 ANQGSEA. V was trimmed by 1 base and J by 4 bases, leaving 13 bases between them. Generated by immunoSEQ multiplex PCR, the TCRdb table keeps only in-frame clones and is missing some. Of 6,800 or so clones in the sample, 75% to 80% were seen once. V gene TRBV29-1 combines with J gene TRBJ2-5, with TRBD2 as a possible D gene (5 bases). Sampling was conducted from a patient who underwent chemoradiotherapy. This sequence was found in a human donor with HPV-associated anogenital cancer. CDR3 in amino acids: CSVEGASPPETQYF. In nucleotides, the CDR3 is TGCAGCGTTGAAGGCGCTAGCCCCCCAGAGACCCAGTACTTC.